This TCR beta chain was observed in a study of T cell responses to AZD1222 COVID-19 vaccine. V gave up 6 bases and J gave up 3 bases; unmatched junction bases: 9. Germline V gene lookup returns CDR1 MNHEY and CDR2 SVGAGI. This CDR3 region has 15 residues. Broader study findings: Clonal diversity was possibly underestimated, and white British individuals and females predominated among donors.

This table comes from immunoSEQ multiplex PCR, and its TCRdb copy is limited to in-frame clones, with some not included. This table has 100,000 to 150,000 clones, approximately 90% appearing once. About this clone: Antigen: not known.

Sequences were derived from peripheral blood, sampled on day 0 of AZD1222 vaccination. The sequence derives from an adult in good health. The V gene is TRBV6-5, the J gene TRBJ1-2, with 8 bases fitting TRBD1. The CDR3 nucleotides read TGTGCCAGCAGATCACGACAGGGGAGGGACTATGGCTACACCTTC. Protein: CASRSRQGRDYGYTF.